Sequencing of this TCR beta chain was carried out in a study of shared clonotypes between healthy human individuals. Study results and limitations: Sequencing depth was a factor that was expected to affect clonotype sharing among donors.

Repertoires were generated with immunoSEQ multiplex PCR, while TCRdb's copy carries only in-frame clones and drops some. This sample has around 1.5 million clones, with 95% to 99% found just once. The V end was cut by 3 bases, the J end by 3 bases, with 16 bases between. The CDR3 runs to 16 residues. CDR1 SGHRS and CDR2 YFSETQ come from the germline V gene. For this clone: Its antigen is unknown.

Sequenced input: naive CD4+ T cells sorted from blood. Subset of the sample: CD45RA+ positively selected. This clonotype originated in a man aged 25-45 years in good health. The rearrangement joins TRBV5-1 to TRBJ2-4, with D unresolved. In nucleotides, the CDR3 is TGCGCCAGCAGCTCCCTAATGACGTCGCTCAAAAACATTCAGTACTTC. Amino acid sequence: CASSSLMTSLKNIQYF.